Reported below is one T cell receptor (beta chain). Its antigen remains unidentified. The data were obtained in a study of shared clonotypes between healthy human individuals. Study-level points and caveats: Exclusively blood specimens were collected; tissue repertoires likely differ. Clonotype sharing among donors likely depends on sequencing depth.

The V gene's germline CDR1 is GTSNPN and CDR2 SVGIG (reference sequence). Trimming removed 4 bases from V and 7 bases from J; junction bases left unmatched: 11. CDR3 length equals 15 residues. Naive CD8 cells comprised CD45RO-negative, CCR7-positively selected cells, excluding terminally differentiated effector memory CD45RA+ cells. The donors, healthy adults who were HIV-negative, had experienced no recent acute infections or vaccinations. Sequencing was performed with immunoSEQ multiplex PCR; in TCRdb, only in-frame clones are kept and a portion is missing. This table holds 760,000 or so clones, about 96% found once.

The chain combines TRBV30 with TRBJ2-1; 9 positions match TRBD2. Sequencing was performed on naive CD8+ T cells sorted from blood. The clonotype comes from a man younger than 40 in good health. CDR3: CAWTPWASGENEQFF. The CDR3 coding sequence is TGTGCCTGGACCCCGTGGGCTAGCGGGGAGAATGAGCAGTTCTTC.